These 27 T cell receptor beta chains came from one sample sequenced in a study of CD8 T cells in Susac syndrome (dated by TCRdb to the late 2010s). The library was made by the immunoSEQ multiplex PCR assay. RNA was extracted with the RNeasy kit and 0.5 to 1 ug was reverse transcribed using random hexamers. TCRdb's own reprocessing of the public reads used fastp at Q25 and MiXCR and kept productive beta chains. Every distinct CDR3 protein forms one entry, paired with its most common genes and DNA. The sample includes a few hundred thousand distinct CDR3 sequences, with 85% observed a single time. Around 0.21% of the sample is taken by the ten largest. The source material was CD8+ T cells from PBMCs. These receptors came from a human donor with multiple sclerosis.

V and J are TRBV6-2 or TRBV6-3 and TRBJ1-5; D is undetermined. The CDR3 spans 14 residues. The germline V and J ends were trimmed by 7 bases and 0 bases, with 10 bases remaining between them. The germline CDR1 and CDR2 sequences are MNHEY and SVGEGT. CDR3 bases: TGTGCCAGCAACCCCGGGCCTAGCAATCAGCCCCAGCATTTT. Protein: CASNPGPSNQPQHF.

The CDR3 nucleotides read TGTGCCAGCAGGGAATCATCAGGGGGCGTCACCGGGGAGCTGTTTTTT. Amino acids: CASRESSGGVTGELFF. The chain couples TRBV6-2 or TRBV6-3 to TRBJ2-2, with 8 nucleotides matching TRBD1. CDR3 length equals 16 residues. Germline V gene lookup returns CDR1 MNHEY and CDR2 SVGEGT. The J segment lost 4 bases and the V segment lost 6 bases, leaving 10 bases of the junction unmatched.

In this sample, this clonotype turned up once. The chain is built from TRBV7-9 and TRBJ1-2; no clear D. The CDR3 runs 14 residues. In germline, CDR1 is SEHNR, CDR2 FQNEAQ (reference sequence). V lost 1 base, J lost 3 bases, and 9 bases lay in between. CDR3 residues: CASSLDERYYGYTF. For the CDR3, the DNA is TGTGCCAGCAGCTTAGATGAACGGTACTATGGCTACACCTTC.

This clonotype has only a few counts. The chain links TRBV7-8 to TRBJ2-1; no firm D call. Trimming left V 4 bases short and J 2 bases short, with 6 bases between. Germline V lookup: CDR1 SGHVS, CDR2 FQNEAQ. The CDR3 length is 13 residues. The CDR3 nucleotides read TGTGCCAGCAGCTATGACCCCTACAATGAGCAGTTCTTC. Its translation: CASSYDPYNEQFF. Full variable domain (remainder filled in from reference TRBV7-8 and TRBJ2-1): GAGVSQSPRYKVAKRGQDVALRCDPISGHVSLFWYQQALGQGPEFLTYFQNEAQLDKSGLPSDRFFAERPEGSVSTLKIQRTQQEDSAVYLCASSYDPYNEQFFGPGTRLTVL.

This chain links TRBV20-1 with TRBJ1-2; no clear D gene. Germline V gene sequence: CDR1 DFQATT, CDR2 SNEGSKA (reference sequence). The CDR3 sequence is 12 residues long. V lost 6 bases to trimming and J lost 7 bases, with 15 bases between them. CDR3 protein: CSAAESWSGYTF. CDR3 nucleotides: TGCAGTGCGGCAGAGAGCTGGAGTGGCTACACCTTC.

The rearrangement uses TRBV13 and TRBJ2-5; D might be TRBD2 (6 bases). Looked up from germline, CDR1 is PRHDT and CDR2 is FYEKMQ (reference sequence). V lost 2 bases to trimming and J lost 5 bases, with 12 bases between them. The CDR3 covers 14 residues. CDR3 residues: CASSLFGGRETQYF. Written as DNA, the CDR3 is TGTGCCAGCAGCTTATTCGGGGGTCGGGAGACCCAGTACTTC.

V and J are TRBV27 and TRBJ2-5; either TRBD1 or TRBD2 may supply D (5 bases each). This CDR3 is 14 amino acids long. Germline CDR1 and CDR2: MNHEY and SMNVEV (reference sequence). V shed 5 bases and J shed 5 bases, with 15 bases lying between them. The CDR3 spells CASSPWDPEETQYF. CDR3 DNA sequence: TGTGCCAGCAGTCCCTGGGACCCAGAGGAGACCCAGTACTTC.

CDR3 nucleotides: TGTGCCAGCAGCCCGGGACTCTCGTTCTACGAGCAGTACTTC. Its translation is CASSPGLSFYEQYF. The chain carries TRBV5-6 and TRBJ2-7, with D perhaps TRBD2 (6 bases). CDR1 is SGHDT, CDR2 YYEEEE, per germline. V lost 4 bases and J 3 bases, leaving 14 bases between the germline ends. The CDR3 has 14 residues.

V usage is TRBV4-3 and J usage is TRBJ2-7, with 13 nucleotides matching TRBD2. The CDR3 extends over 15 amino acids. The V and J ends lost 4 bases and 3 bases, in that order; junction bases with no gene match: 3. The V gene's germline CDR1 is LGHNA and CDR2 YSLEER. CDR3 coding DNA: TGCGCCAGCAGCCTCGGGACTAGCGGGAACTACGAGCAGTACTTC. Its translation: CASSLGTSGNYEQYF.

The genes are TRBV20-1 and TRBJ1-2; weak D call: TRBD1 (6 bases). Germline V gene data show CDR1 as DFQATT and CDR2 as SNEGSKA (reference sequence). The germline V and J ends were trimmed by 0 bases and 2 bases, with 10 bases remaining between them. The CDR3 spans 14 residues. The CDR3 DNA follows: TGCAGTGCTAGAGATGTCAGGGGAAACTATGGCTACACCTTC. This encodes CSARDVRGNYGYTF.

The chain is built from TRBV7-9 and TRBJ1-1, with TRBD1 as a possible D gene (5 bases). This CDR3 has 13 residues. Trimming left V 3 bases short and J 6 bases short, with 11 bases between. The germline V gene encodes CDR1 SEHNR and CDR2 FQNEAQ (reference sequence). The CDR3 region has the DNA TGTGCCAGCAGCTTGGGGCTTAAGGCTGAAGCTTTCTTT. This translates into CASSLGLKAEAFF.

This clonotype came up a few times. The V call is TRBV7-9, the J call TRBJ2-7; D gene ambiguous. The length of the CDR3 is 14 residues. Germline V gives CDR1 SEHNR, CDR2 FQNEAQ (reference sequence). The V end lost 9 bases, the J end lost 4 bases, and 19 bases lay between the germline ends. The CDR3 region is CASSPLGSSYEQYF. CDR3 nucleotides: TGTGCCAGTAGCCCCTTGGGCTCTTCGTACGAGCAGTACTTC. The full variable domain, completed using reference TRBV7-9 and TRBJ2-7, is DTGVSQNPRHKITKRGQNVTFRCDPISEHNRLYWYRQTLGQGPEFLTYFQNEAQLEKSRLLSDRFSAERPKGSFSTLEIQRTEQGDSAMYLCASSPLGSSYEQYFGPGTRLTVT.

V is TRBV28 and J is TRBJ2-5; 9 bases fit TRBD2. The germline V gene encodes CDR1 MDHEN and CDR2 SYDVKM. This CDR3 spans 14 amino acids. V was clipped by 3 bases and J by 5 bases; unmatched bases: 4. The CDR3 protein is CASSFSSGIETQYF. CDR3 bases: TGTGCCAGCAGTTTCTCTAGCGGGATTGAGACCCAGTACTTC.

The table lists this clonotype with a count of one. This sequence joins TRBV6-4 and TRBJ2-3; TRBD1 agrees at 8 bases. This CDR3 spans 15 amino acids. Germline V gene sequence: CDR1 MRHNA, CDR2 SNTAGT. Trimming removed 3 bases from V and 4 bases from J; junction bases left unmatched: 6. The CDR3 bases are TGTGCCAGCAGTGAGTCCAGGGGGCGGCCAGATACGCAGTATTTT. This gives the protein CASSESRGRPDTQYF.

The chain recombines TRBV28 with TRBJ1-1; a weak D match, TRBD1 (6 bases). CDR1 is MDHEN, CDR2 SYDVKM, per germline. This CDR3 contains 15 residues. Trimming removed 5 bases at V and 1 base at J, with 14 bases between. This CDR3 is CASSPLSDRNTEAFF. CDR3 in DNA: TGTGCCAGCAGTCCCCTATCGGACAGGAACACTGAAGCTTTCTTT.

The V and J genes are TRBV5-1 and TRBJ1-2; 9 bases are a match to TRBD1. Germline V gene lookup returns CDR1 SGHRS and CDR2 YFSETQ. J lost 4 bases, V lost 6 bases, and 13 bases had no gene match. This CDR3 has 16 residues. The CDR3 DNA reads as TGCGCCAGCAACGCTGGGGCGGGACAGGGATTCTATGGCTACACCTTC. Translated: CASNAGAGQGFYGYTF.

This chain uses TRBV4-3 with TRBJ2-1; D might be TRBD2 (6 bases). CDR3 length: 15 residues. Looked up from germline, CDR1 is LGHNA and CDR2 is YSLEER. Trimming cost V 0 bases and J 15 bases, with 21 bases left between them. The CDR3 region is CASSQDQFIGGRLFF. CDR3 DNA sequence: TGCGCCAGCAGCCAAGATCAGTTTATCGGGGGTCGTCTGTTCTTC.

The gene calls are TRBV30 and TRBJ1-2; D call uncertain. Germline V lookup: CDR1 GTSNPN, CDR2 SVGIG (reference sequence). Trimming took off 0 bases at V and 6 bases at J, with 17 bases between the two ends. The CDR3 extends over 15 amino acids. The CDR3 region has the DNA TGTGCCTGGAGTGTACTCGGATTGTCCGGGGATGGCTACACCTTC. Translation: CAWSVLGLSGDGYTF.

The V gene is TRBV28, the J gene TRBJ2-5; 12 bases match TRBD2. This CDR3 has 18 amino acids. Germline V CDR1 and CDR2: MDHEN, SYDVKM. Trimming cost V 6 bases and J 5 bases; bases outside gene matches: 16. CDR3 region: CASSLLVLAGGPGETQYF. The DNA of the CDR3 is TGTGCCAGCAGCCTCCTCGTCCTAGCGGGAGGGCCGGGGGAGACCCAGTACTTC.

This clonotype showed up just once. J is TRBJ2-7 and V is TRBV4-1; no definite D call. CDR1 MGHRA and CDR2 YSYEKL come from the germline V gene. The germline V and J ends were trimmed by 5 bases and 0 bases, with 20 bases remaining between them. The CDR3 contains 17 residues. CDR3 DNA: TGCGCCAGCAGCTCAGATGGGCCAGTGACATTCTCCTACGAGCAGTACTTC. Residues: CASSSDGPVTFSYEQYF.

The chain is built from TRBV28 and TRBJ2-1, with D tentatively TRBD2 (5 bases). The V and J ends lost 3 bases and 4 bases respectively, with 13 bases between them. This CDR3 is built from 15 residues. Germline V gene lookup returns CDR1 MDHEN and CDR2 SYDVKM. The chain's CDR3 is CASSFFGINYNEQFF. The CDR3 DNA sequence: TGTGCCAGCAGTTTCTTCGGGATAAATTACAATGAGCAGTTCTTC. Full variable domain (remainder filled in from reference TRBV28 and TRBJ2-1): DVKVTQSSRYLVKRTGEKVFLECVQDMDHENMFWYRQDPGLGLRLIYFSYDVKMKEKGDIPEGYSVSREKKERFSLILESASTNQTSMYLCASSFFGINYNEQFFGPGTRLTVL.

The chain recombines TRBV5-8 with TRBJ1-2; unclear D gene. The CDR3 totals 17 residues. Germline-derived CDR1 and CDR2 are SGHTS and YDEGEE. The V and J ends lost 4 bases and 5 bases respectively, with 24 bases between them. CDR3 amino acids: CASSGRDGFEWVYGYTF. CDR3 in DNA: TGTGCCAGCAGCGGGAGAGACGGGTTTGAGTGGGTGTATGGCTACACCTTC.

The chain combines TRBV7-9 with TRBJ2-2, with 7 nucleotides matching TRBD1. V gave up 5 bases and J gave up 1 base; unmatched junction bases: 4. CDR3 length equals 15 residues. Germline V gene data show CDR1 as SEHNR and CDR2 as FQNEAQ (reference sequence). Here the CDR3 reads CASSPGQMNTGELFF. The CDR3 coding sequence is TGTGCCAGCAGCCCGGGACAGATGAACACCGGGGAGCTGTTTTTT.

The rearrangement links TRBV4-3 to TRBJ2-7, with 9 bases identical to TRBD2. The J segment lost 3 bases and the V segment lost 0 bases, leaving 9 bases of the junction unmatched. Germline CDR1 reads LGHNA; CDR2 reads YSLEER. CDR3 length: 17 amino acids. The CDR3 spells CASSQDFASGTYYEQYF. The DNA for the CDR3 is TGCGCCAGCAGCCAAGATTTCGCTAGCGGGACCTACTACGAGCAGTACTTC.

J is TRBJ2-1 and V is TRBV12-3 or TRBV12-4; D remains ambiguous. The CDR3 consists of 13 residues. V was clipped by 6 bases and J by 6 bases, with 12 bases between them. CDR3 residues: CASRDGAINEQFF. The CDR3 DNA sequence: TGTGCCAGCAGGGACGGAGCCATCAATGAGCAGTTCTTC.

The rearrangement uses TRBV7-9 and TRBJ2-7; a possible D gene is TRBD2 (6 bases). Germline-derived CDR1 and CDR2 are SEHNR and FQNEAQ (reference sequence). The CDR3 is made up of 15 amino acids. Deletions cut 7 bases from V and 2 bases from J, with 18 bases between. CDR3 region: CASTPPGESTYEQYF. The CDR3 DNA sequence: TGTGCCAGCACCCCCCCGGGGGAGTCCACCTACGAGCAGTACTTC.

The DNA of the CDR3 is TGTGCCAGCAGTTTCTCCGGGACAGATGTTGAAGCTTTCTTT. It yields the protein CASSFSGTDVEAFF. The chain carries TRBV25-1 and TRBJ1-1, with 7 positions matching TRBD1. The trim removed 5 bases at V and 7 bases at J, leaving 10 bases unmatched. CDR1 and CDR2 from the germline V gene are MGHDK and SYGVNS. This CDR3 is built from 14 residues.